Below are 4 T cell receptor beta chains sequenced from a single sample in a study of post-analysis software for immune sequencing data. General observations from the study: A few TRBV segments, TRBV5-6, TRBV5-1 and TRBV20-1 among them, were found more frequent in patients than controls.

Researchers reported that TCR beta cDNA libraries carried unique molecular identifiers. From the PCR reads, TCRdb called clonotypes with MiXCR, one entry per CDR3 protein. The data contain about 380,000 distinct CDR3 sequences, less than 40% of them singletons. No antigen is known for these receptors. Sequencing used blood. These receptors originate from a girl between 5 and 17 years old with multiple sclerosis.

The chain is built from TRBV7-8 and TRBJ1-4; D gene uncertain. CDR3 length: 16 residues. V was pared by 5 bases and J by 7 bases, with 20 bases between. In germline, CDR1 is SGHVS, CDR2 FQNEAQ. Here the CDR3 DNA reads TGTGCCAGCAGCGATCCTAGTGGACGTTCGGGTGAAAAACTGTTTTTT. Translating gives CASSDPSGRSGEKLFF. Full variable domain (missing parts from reference TRBV7-8 and TRBJ1-4): GAGVSQSPRYKVAKRGQDVALRCDPISGHVSLFWYQQALGQGPEFLTYFQNEAQLDKSGLPSDRFFAERPEGSVSTLKIQRTQQEDSAVYLCASSDPSGRSGEKLFFGSGTQLSVL.

Many counts were recorded for this clonotype. CDR3 bases: TGCGCCAGCAGCTTGGATCAGGGTAAATCACCCCTCCACTTT. Its translation: CASSLDQGKSPLHF. V usage is TRBV5-1 and J usage is TRBJ1-6, with D possibly TRBD1 on 5 matching bases. The V gene lost 0 bases and the J gene lost 10 bases, with 11 bases spanning the gap. Germline loops: CDR1 SGHRS, CDR2 YFSETQ. This CDR3 is built from 14 residues.

The chain is built from TRBV10-3 and TRBJ1-1, with D possibly TRBD1 on 5 matching bases. From germline, CDR1 is ENHRY and CDR2 SYGVKD. Trimming stripped 7 bases from V and 1 base from J, with 7 bases between. This CDR3 contains 12 residues. CDR3 in DNA: TGTGCCATCACTACAGGGAACACTGAAGCTTTCTTT. This translates into CAITTGNTEAFF.

The V gene is TRBV6-2 or TRBV6-3, the J gene TRBJ2-3; TRBD2 matches at 14 bases. Germline CDR1 reads MNHEY; CDR2 reads SVGEGT. The CDR3 contains 17 residues. V lost 4 bases to trimming and J lost 4 bases; unmatched junction nucleotides: 7. In DNA form, the CDR3 reads TGTGCCAGCAGTTCGGGACTAGCGGGGGCTCCCTCAGATACGCAGTATTTT. It is translated as CASSSGLAGAPSDTQYF.